This T cell receptor (beta chain) was sequenced in a study of cytomegalovirus exposure and HLA in healthy donors (dated by TCRdb to about 2017). The study in broad terms: In an earlier analysis of 450 to 750 of the donors, 276 Gb of sequence data and approximately 100 million unique TCR beta sequences from roughly 190 million T cells were reported. Donor age, sex, ethnicity and CMV serostatus were compiled alongside the repertoire data. Because of strong linkage in the cohort, roughly 5 DR-DQ haplotypes were treated as single units for association and clustering. The study used immunosequencing to profile the T cell repertoires of approximately 640 subjects and linked those repertoires to cytomegalovirus serostatus. The study was designed to test whether signatures of past pathogen exposure could be identified by cataloging public T cell receptors. Around 300 gigabases of sequencing data and some 85 million unique TCR sequences were included in an early release covering roughly 600 HLA-typed donors. A later analysis re-examined previously published TCR beta repertoires from about 700 donors and added high-resolution HLA genotyping to investigate patterns of TCR occurrence. The study combined high-throughput TCR immunosequencing, statistical association of individual TCRs with disease status, and machine learning to predict cytomegalovirus infection status. Across about 370 genotyped donors of the cohort, an average of approximately 240,000 unique TCR beta nucleotide sequences per donor were sequenced, and roughly a sixth of those sequences were non-productive. All discovery cohort repertoires had been generated using a single sequencing platform. The genetic ancestry cluster associated with self-reported Caucasian donors included around 76% of the 300 to 450 genotyped donors. The number of typed donors differed by locus: about 620-640 for A, B, C, DRB1 and DQB1; 522 for DQA1; some 590 for DPA1; and around 450 for DPB1. In a later genetic analysis, genome-wide SNP genotypes for about 55% of the roughly 670 donors were used, and that subset was treated as a discovery cohort. Class I and class II HLA loci were covered by the typing at four-digit resolution. The later analysis used no new phenotypic data to find candidate immune exposures, relying instead on TCR beta sequences and their occurrence across donors. In an earlier analysis of 500 to 650 of the donors, high-throughput TCR beta sequencing was used to judge whether each TCR beta V gene segment behaved as functional or pseudogenic. Besides the first cohort of more than 650 subjects, a separate validation cohort made up of 120 different subjects was used.

The library was prepared using the immunoSEQ multiplex PCR assay. For the multiplex PCR, a mixture combining 60 forward primers for TCR Vbeta segments and 13 reverse primers for TCR Jbeta segments was used. A multiplex PCR assay on genomic DNA amplified the CDR3 region of rearranged TCR beta genes. The amplified TCR beta libraries were sequenced on the Illumina HiSeq System as 87-base-pair reads. The study's processing was this. A later analysis tallied roughly 80 million unique TCR beta chains across the 666 repertoires, and some 12 million of those chains were shared by two or more donors. Raw reads were error-corrected and collapsed into unique sequences by a nearest-neighbor algorithm in which closely related sequences were merged to remove PCR and sequencing errors. Alignment of CDR3 sequences to IMGT reference sequences was used to assign V, D and J gene segments. Each retained sequence needed at least a six-nucleotide match to both a V gene segment and a J gene segment. Rearrangements were called productive when the CDR3 lacked stop codons and stayed in frame with V and J; all others were non-productive. CDR3 was defined according to IMGT convention as the region running from the second conserved V-encoded cysteine to the conserved J-encoded phenylalanine. The earlier analysis of 450 to 750 of the donors excluded any sequence lacking an unambiguous match to a single V gene segment. In an earlier analysis of about 590 of the donors, a V segment was called functional when productive rearrangements were above 56.7%, and segregating when the standard deviation between donors exceeded 5%. A statistical classification framework was developed to diagnose cytomegalovirus status using the catalog of TCR beta chain sequences. In a later analysis, TCR nucleotide sequences were compared against IMGT/GENE-DB human TR gene sequences so that V and J genes could be assigned. In a later analysis, CDR3 sequences and most-parsimonious VDJ recombination scenarios were assigned using the TCRdist pipeline. A later analysis defined each TCR beta chain by its CDR3 amino acid sequence plus V-gene family, and excluded reads lacking a unique V-gene family. In a later analysis, approximately 640 highly shared, low-generation-probability nucleotide sequences were removed to address suspected cross-contamination and a sequencing artifact. In a later analysis, a clonal expansion index was calculated for each public chain from normalized within-repertoire ranks of inferred template counts. In a later analysis, generation probabilities were computed with a VDJ recombination model fitted to out-of-frame rearrangements, and the resulting probabilities were checked against IGoR. A later analysis scored TCR-TCR, TCR-HLA and TCR-CMV co-occurrence with hypergeometric tests, applying a repertoire-size bias correction to TCR pairs. In a later analysis, false discovery rates were estimated by permuting HLA or CMV assignments 20 times. A later analysis grouped co-occurring TCRs with DBSCAN, adding TCRdist sequence similarity when clustering within HLA-allele-positive subsets. Repertoires with fewer than 30,000 or more than 120,000 public chains, plus five repertoires with anomalous nucleotide sharing, were excluded from co-occurrence clustering. TCRdb retrieved this table from immuneACCESS and kept in-frame rearrangements only. Not all clones are present; in checked studies, unresolved V genes account for under half, and no reason is known for the remainder. V and J calls and clone size are copied from that table; D and trimming were computed from the DNA. The sample contains about 130,000 clones, 8.5% of them found a single time. In total, the top ten clones hold 4.5% to 7% of the sample.

The germline V gene (reference sequence) supplies CDR1 MNHEY and CDR2 SMNVEV. Including the terminal cysteine and phenylalanine, the CDR3 comprises 14 residues. Here the CDR3 DNA is all that survives: 42 bases in frame from base 1. Deletion took 3 bases off V and 7 bases off J, with a span of 13 bases between the germline ends. The cohort was made up of several hundred healthy bone marrow donors. All cohort members were sampled while nominally healthy, although unrecorded immune exposures were likely present. The donor was CMV seronegative and belonged to the group of 352 seronegative cohort members. A peripheral blood sample was provided by each donor, and peripheral blood mononuclear cells were used for TCR beta sequencing. The Qiagen DNeasy Blood Extraction Kit was used to extract genomic DNA from the blood cell samples. Summary of the overall study and its limitations: A few of the identified cytomegalovirus-associated TCR beta chains were confirmed in vitro to be specific for cytomegalovirus antigens. Compared with equally common non-associated chains, HLA-associated TCR beta chains in a later analysis were more clonally expanded and had lower generation probabilities. Most TCR sequences were observed very rarely across donors, whereas some public TCRs were present in many individuals. Assigning TCR associations to individual alleles was difficult when HLA alleles, especially DR and DQ, strongly co-occurred. Cytomegalovirus status was reported to be diagnosed by the classifier with high specificity and sensitivity in both the original and validation cohorts. Compared with the roughly 670-donor mean, donors in an Asian-associated ancestry cluster had fewer N-insertions in productive TCRs, according to a later genetic analysis. Correlated functional status among segregating V segments might be attributable to linkage disequilibrium, but an unknown experimental factor could not be ruled out. The study listed 150 to 200 TCR beta chains as associated with cytomegalovirus. According to a later analysis, most CMV-associated TCR beta chains appeared to be HLA-restricted, and the HLA associations seemed to be driven largely by CMV exposure. Sequencing depth was assumed to be roughly uniform across donors in the presence/absence analyses, though that assumption may not hold. In a later analysis, TCR association rates were found to vary across HLA loci, with the most associated TCRs seen for DRB1 alleles and the fewest for HLA-C alleles. In a later genetic analysis, a missense DCLRE1C variant was associated with V-gene and J-gene trimming of TCR beta chains, and the association was replicated in an independent cohort. Only TCR beta chains were sequenced in this cohort, and the absence of alpha or paired-chain data limited detectable features. The authors suggested that the approach could potentially be generalized to other disease states and immunological phenotypes. Broadly in line with IMGT annotations, most TCR beta V segments showed up in productive rearrangements about 87% or about 30% of the time in an earlier analysis of roughly 590 of the donors. Several of the top co-occurrence clusters appeared to be linked to parvovirus B19, influenza, CMV and Epstein-Barr virus, according to a later analysis. The earlier analysis of some 560 of the donors excluded seventeen rarely observed V segments, including chromosome 9 orphons, because counts were too low. A further reported finding was that TCR beta sequences accurately predicted the HLA-A and HLA-B alleles for most subjects in the first cohort. At a false discovery rate of 0.05, a later analysis linked about 16,000 TCR beta sequences to specific HLA alleles. Because HLA typing was unavailable for some donors at each locus, only the typed subset was used in association tests. Some IMGT-functional V segments, including TRBV6-2 and TRBV6-3, could not be distinguished by the 87-base-pair reads and were therefore excluded. The only immune exposure information available for the cohort was CMV serostatus. A group of highly shared sequence variants was considered likely to be a technical artifact of the sequencing pipeline.

This clone was recorded a few times. Its antigen target is currently unknown. No much larger clone is present one base from it, and per-base qualities are unavailable. The source material was PBMCs. Recombination joined TRBV27 with TRBJ2-1; TRBD1 could be the D gene, as 6 bases match. The clonotype comes from a man aged 40-50 years in good health and CMV-seronegative. The sequenced DNA: TGTGCCAGCAGTTTCTCAGGGGCCTTGAATGAGCAGTTCTTC. This codes for CASSFSGALNEQFF.